The entry that follows covers one T cell receptor (beta chain) sequence. Its cognate antigen has yet to be identified. The record has no base qualities; no much larger clone is one base away. The data were obtained in a study of early T cells in non-severe SARS-CoV-2 infection (dated by TCRdb to 2020 to 2022). Turning to the overall study: Because TCR sequencing relied on bulk RNA taken from unsorted whole blood, pairing of alpha and beta chains was not possible. Study-level results and caveats: VDJdb matching was skewed toward anti-spike CD8 responses, so virus-specific expansions were likely underestimated and private and CD4 specificities were missed.

The receptor library was made with 5' RACE. Sequencer: NextSeq 500. Unique molecular identifiers were attached to individual cDNA molecules in the TCR library protocol so that sequencing error and PCR bias could be corrected. TCR alpha and beta chains were both sequenced, and the abundances of alpha and beta sequences in each sample were closely correlated with each other. In the source study's methods: Decombinator V4 was used to annotate the V gene, J gene and CDR3 of the TCR sequences. Expanded TCRs were defined as changing significantly between any two time points under a Poisson model with p below 0.0001. TCR abundances were normalised to the total number of TCRs sequenced in each sample and reported as counts per million. MAIT TCRs were defined by TRAV1-2 paired with TRAJ12, TRAJ20 or TRAJ33, and iNKT TCRs by TRAV10 paired with TRAJ18. VDJdb, accessed on 1 November 2021, was searched for TCRs annotated for CMV, EBV and SARS-CoV-2, and TCRs annotated for more than one antigen were excluded. TCRdb cleaned the public reads at Q25 with fastp, built clones with MiXCR and kept in-frame beta chains. Each entry merges the rows of one CDR3 protein and shows their most common DNA and genes. These V and J calls are TCRdb output, not the study's own analysis. Present in this sample are tens of thousands of distinct CDR3 sequences, 4.5% to 7% of which were seen just once. Roughly 4.5% of the sample goes to the ten largest clones.

Taken from cysteine to phenylalanine, the CDR3 has 15 residues. The DNA shown is the 45-base CDR3, in frame from base 1. A distance of 13 bases separates the germline ends of V and J, which lose 6 bases and 1 base respectively. CDR1 is given as SNHLY and CDR2 as FYNNEI, both from the germline V gene. This was a case-control study nested in a cohort of healthcare workers in London, UK, who had nasopharyngeal swab PCR tests and blood samples taken every week. Healthcare workers were recruited during the week of the UK lockdown, between 23 and 31 March 2020, and followed weekly for up to roughly 15 weeks.

The receptor was derived from an adult who was a healthcare worker with PCR-confirmed SARS-CoV-2 infection or an uninfected control (not recorded which). The sample taken for sequencing was whole blood. The V and J genes are TRBV2 and TRBJ1-5, with TRBD1 as a weak D call on 6 bases. The CDR3 region reads CASSPGQLSNQPQHF. The sequenced DNA is TGTGCCAGCAGCCCCGGACAGCTAAGCAATCAGCCCCAGCATTTT.